These 26 T cell receptor beta chains were all obtained from the same sample, sequenced in a study of CD8+ T cells in alopecia areata. TCR sequencing used cDNA made by reverse transcription of extracted RNA. Clones were sequenced by immunoSEQ multiplex PCR, and TCRdb holds only the in-frame ones, with some missing. The sample lists about 140,000 clones, 55% occurring once. The sequencing input was CD4+ T cells sorted from blood. Receptors originate from a human donor in good health.

The sample holds one count of this clone. The chain uses TRBV29-1 and TRBJ2-1; TRBD1 matches at 9 bases. Germline V gene lookup returns CDR1 SQVTM and CDR2 ANQGSEA. V shed 5 bases and J 1 base; nucleotides not matched to a gene: 18. This CDR3 is built from 19 residues. As DNA, the CDR3 is TGCAGCGTTCGGAGGAACCGGGGACAGGGACGTTCATCCTACAATGAGCAGTTCTTC. It is translated as CSVRRNRGQGRSSYNEQFF.

The rearrangement uses TRBV5-1 and TRBJ1-1; D gene ambiguous. Germline lookup yields CDR1 SGHRS and CDR2 YFSETQ. The V end lost 3 bases, the J end lost 1 base, and 10 bases lay between the germline ends. This CDR3 has 14 residues. The CDR3 DNA is TGCGCCAGCAGCTACGACGGACCGAACACTGAAGCTTTCTTT. It codes for CASSYDGPNTEAFF.

V and J are TRBV4-1 and TRBJ1-4; D remains unclear. The V end lost 8 bases, the J end lost 5 bases, and 12 bases lay between the germline ends. Germline loops: CDR1 MGHRA, CDR2 YSYEKL. The CDR3 has 13 amino acids. CDR3: CASAILQNEKLFF. The DNA of the CDR3 is TGCGCCAGCGCGATCTTACAGAATGAAAAACTGTTTTTT.

This chain joins TRBV5-1 and TRBJ2-5; D remains unclear. Trimming pared 4 bases from V and 4 bases from J, leaving 11 bases between. CDR1 is SGHRS, CDR2 YFSETQ, per germline. The CDR3 runs to 13 residues. CDR3 nucleotides: TGCGCCAGCAGCCAGATGGGTGGAGAGACCCAGTACTTC. The encoded protein is CASSQMGGETQYF.

This clone was detected only once. The rearrangement uses TRBV4-1 and TRBJ2-2; 10 bases agree with TRBD2. The V segment lost 0 bases and the J segment 6 bases; nucleotides outside the gene matches: 7. The CDR3 extends over 17 amino acids. Per germline, CDR1 MGHRA and CDR2 YSYEKL. As DNA, the CDR3 is TGCGCCAGCAGCCAAGATAGAGCTAGCGGGAGTTCCGGGGAGCTGTTTTTT. Translation: CASSQDRASGSSGELFF.

The gene calls are TRBV15 and TRBJ1-1, with D possibly TRBD1 on 6 matching bases. This CDR3 has 15 residues. Germline loops: CDR1 LNHNV, CDR2 YYDKDF (reference sequence). The V and J ends lost 1 base and 2 bases respectively, with 11 bases between them. The CDR3 nucleotides are TGTGCCACCAGCAGAGGTGCAGGGGCAAACACTGAAGCTTTCTTT. Translating gives CATSRGAGANTEAFF.

This sequence joins TRBV27 and TRBJ2-7; D might be TRBD1 (5 bases). The ends were cut back, 0 bases at V and 6 bases at J, with 15 bases in the middle. This CDR3 comprises 15 residues. Germline CDR1 MNHEY, CDR2 SMNVEV (reference sequence). The CDR3 spells CASSLSISTGREQYF. The CDR3 DNA reads TGTGCCAGCAGTTTATCGATCAGCACAGGTCGCGAGCAGTACTTC.

This clone was recorded a few times. The gene calls are TRBV19 and TRBJ2-5; 7 bases are shared with TRBD2. The CDR3 runs to 14 residues. Germline V gives CDR1 LNHDA, CDR2 SQIVND (reference sequence). J gave up 3 bases and V 1 base, and 2 bases lay outside the gene matches. The CDR3 DNA reads as TGTGCCAGTAGTATAGTCAGCGGGGAAGAGACCCAGTACTTC. Protein: CASSIVSGEETQYF.

This clone was seen only once. The chain combines TRBV19 with TRBJ2-7; D ambiguous. CDR3 length equals 11 residues. Germline lookup yields CDR1 LNHDA and CDR2 SQIVND (reference sequence). V lost 11 bases and J lost 0, with 8 bases in between. CDR3 amino acids: CALVSSYEQYF. CDR3 DNA: TGTGCCTTAGTGAGCTCCTACGAGCAGTACTTC. Filled out from reference TRBV19 and TRBJ2-7, the complete variable domain reads DGGITQSPKYLFRKEGQNVTLSCEQNLNHDAMYWYRQDPGQGLRLIYYSQIVNDFQKGDIAEGYSVSREKKESFPLTVTSAQKNPTAFYLCALVSSYEQYFGPGTRLTVT.

This clone was seen a single time. V gene TRBV2 combines with J gene TRBJ2-2; D perhaps matches TRBD1 (6 bases). Between the trimmed V and J ends, which lost 4 bases and 4 bases, there was a span of 13 bases. Germline CDR1 is SNHLY and CDR2 is FYNNEI. This CDR3 has 15 residues. DNA for the CDR3: TGTGCCAGCAGTGGCCTACCGACAGGCACCGGGGAGCTGTTTTTT. Amino acid sequence: CASSGLPTGTGELFF.

The rearrangement joins TRBV19 to TRBJ1-5; TRBD1 agrees at 7 bases. Losses at the gene ends were 5 bases for V and 4 bases for J; bases not matched to a gene: 5. This CDR3 has 14 amino acids. CDR1 is LNHDA and CDR2 is SQIVND in the germline V gene (reference sequence). The CDR3 loop reads CASSRQGPNQPQHF. CDR3 sequence (DNA): TGTGCCAGTAGTCGACAGGGCCCAAATCAGCCCCAGCATTTT.

The V gene is TRBV27, the J gene TRBJ1-2, with 7 bases aligning to TRBD1. Germline CDR1 MNHEY, CDR2 SMNVEV (reference sequence). The CDR3 loop spans 13 amino acids. V lost 6 bases, J lost 7 bases, and 8 bases stayed unmatched. CDR3 sequence (DNA): TGTGCCAGCAGCTACCGGGACAGACGTGGCTACACCTTC. Its protein is CASSYRDRRGYTF.

This clone was seen a single time. The chain employs TRBV2 and TRBJ2-7; 9 bases agree with TRBD1. V lost 6 bases to trimming and J lost 4 bases; unmatched junction nucleotides: 4. The CDR3 length is 13 residues. The V gene's germline CDR1 is SNHLY and CDR2 FYNNEI. The DNA of the CDR3 is TGTGCCAGCAGAGGACAGGGGAGGTACGAGCAGTACTTC. The encoded protein is CASRGQGRYEQYF.

There are a few counts of this clone. The chain recombines TRBV10-3 with TRBJ2-2, with D tentatively TRBD1 (5 bases). The CDR3 runs to 14 residues. V lost 3 bases, J lost 5 bases, and 10 bases lay in between. From germline, CDR1 is ENHRY and CDR2 SYGVKD. CDR3 residues: CAISDPGNTGELFF. In nucleotides, the CDR3 is TGTGCCATCAGTGACCCAGGGAATACCGGGGAGCTGTTTTTT.

V and J are TRBV29-1 and TRBJ2-1; 7 bases agree with TRBD2. Germline CDR1 reads SQVTM; CDR2 reads ANQGSEA. The V and J ends lost 0 bases and 5 bases, in that order; junction bases with no gene match: 13. CDR3 length equals 17 residues. The CDR3 DNA is TGCAGCGTTGAAGATCAAAAGGTTGGCCTAGCGGACAATGAGCAGTTCTTC. This translates into CSVEDQKVGLADNEQFF.

This clone has only a few counts. J is TRBJ2-5 and V is TRBV5-6; either TRBD1 or TRBD2 may fit D (5 bases each). CDR3 length: 16 residues. V lost 3 bases and J 0 bases, leaving 15 bases between the germline ends. Germline lookup yields CDR1 SGHDT and CDR2 YYEEEE. CDR3 nucleotide sequence: TGTGCCAGCAGCTCACCCACCGGGGCAGACCAAGAGACCCAGTACTTC. Encoded protein: CASSSPTGADQETQYF.

The chain recombines TRBV6-1 with TRBJ1-1; tentative D call: TRBD1 (6 bases). V lost 11 bases to trimming and J lost 0 bases, with 19 bases between them. CDR1 is MNHNS, CDR2 SASEGT, per germline. The CDR3 is 15 amino acids. The CDR3 sequence: CAHREGVTLNTEAFF. CDR3 in DNA: TGTGCCCACCGGGAGGGGGTGACTTTGAACACTGAAGCTTTCTTT.

V and J are TRBV29-1 and TRBJ1-3, with TRBD1 as a possible D gene (6 bases). This CDR3 spans 13 amino acids. V lost 6 bases, J lost 3 bases, and 12 bases lay in between. Germline V gives CDR1 SQVTM, CDR2 ANQGSEA. Here the CDR3 reads CSVKTGGGNTIYF. The CDR3 DNA reads as TGCAGCGTAAAGACAGGCGGTGGAAACACCATATATTTT.

This chain links TRBV2 with TRBJ2-6; a weak D match, TRBD2 (5 bases). The CDR3 runs to 17 residues. V gave up 7 bases and J gave up 1 base, with 17 bases separating them. CDR1 is SNHLY, CDR2 FYNNEI, per germline. CDR3 loop: CASKIRGEISGANVLTF. Here the CDR3 DNA reads TGTGCCAGCAAAATCCGGGGTGAGATTTCTGGGGCCAACGTCCTGACTTTC.

The chain uses TRBV30 and TRBJ1-2; D perhaps matches TRBD1 (6 bases). This CDR3 comprises 13 residues. V lost 4 bases, J lost 7 bases, and 16 bases lay in between. Germline CDR1 is GTSNPN and CDR2 is SVGIG (reference sequence). CDR3 in DNA: TGTGCCTGGATAGCGGGGGGCGTTTGTGGCTACACCTTC. Its translation is CAWIAGGVCGYTF.

The chain carries TRBV30 and TRBJ1-5, with a weak D call TRBD1 (5 bases). V lost 2 bases to trimming and J lost 4 bases, with 9 bases between them. The CDR3 loop spans 13 amino acids. The germline V gene encodes CDR1 GTSNPN and CDR2 SVGIG (reference sequence). The CDR3 reads CAWSPGINQPQHF. In DNA form, the CDR3 reads TGTGCCTGGAGTCCAGGGATTAATCAGCCCCAGCATTTT.

The sample holds a few counts of this clone. This chain links TRBV10-3 with TRBJ2-7, with TRBD2 identical over 10 bases. The junction had 7 bases not matched to a gene; V was cut back by 2 bases and J by 0 bases. Germline V gene lookup returns CDR1 ENHRY and CDR2 SYGVKD. The CDR3 has 17 residues. The CDR3 bases are TGTGCCATCAGTGAGCCCGGACTAGCGGAAAGCTCCTACGAGCAGTACTTC. It specifies CAISEPGLAESSYEQYF.

CDR3 residues: CASSLSGTFGYTF. The CDR3 DNA sequence: TGTGCCAGCAGCTTGAGTGGGACGTTTGGCTACACCTTC. This sequence joins TRBV7-2 and TRBJ1-2; D possibly corresponds to TRBD1 (5 bases). The CDR3 totals 13 residues. CDR1 SGHTA and CDR2 FQGNSA come from the germline V gene. With 3 bases removed from V and 7 bases from J, the gap between germline ends came to 12 bases.

The chain carries TRBV9 and TRBJ1-1; D is perhaps TRBD1 (6 bases). The length of the CDR3 is 14 residues. Trimming removed 4 bases from V and 4 bases from J, with 14 bases in between. The germline gives CDR1 SGDLS, CDR2 YYNGEE. CDR3 bases: TGTGCCAGCAGCCCAGAAGGGGGAAGCACTGAAGCTTTCTTT. Its protein is CASSPEGGSTEAFF.

This chain uses TRBV7-8 with TRBJ1-1; D gene ambiguous. Trimming pared 1 base from V and 1 base from J, leaving 13 bases between. The CDR3 runs 16 residues. The germline V gene encodes CDR1 SGHVS and CDR2 FQNEAQ. CDR3 DNA: TGTGCCAGCAGCTTAGAATCTGTCGCTTCGAACACTGAAGCTTTCTTT. Its translation: CASSLESVASNTEAFF. Using reference TRBV7-8 and TRBJ1-1 for the parts outside the CDR3, the full variable domain is GAGVSQSPRYKVAKRGQDVALRCDPISGHVSLFWYQQALGQGPEFLTYFQNEAQLDKSGLPSDRFFAERPEGSVSTLKIQRTQQEDSAVYLCASSLESVASNTEAFFGQGTRLTVV.

The chain has TRBV29-1 and TRBJ2-1; D gene ambiguous. CDR1 and CDR2 from the germline V gene are SQVTM and ANQGSEA. The CDR3 is made up of 14 amino acids. Trimming took off 3 bases at V and 7 bases at J, with 16 bases between the two ends. CDR3 DNA: TGCAGCGTTGAGAAGACGCGAGGAAAGAATGAGCAGTTCTTC. It is translated as CSVEKTRGKNEQFF.